This TCR beta chain was obtained from a study of T cell responses to AZD1222 COVID-19 vaccine. In germline, CDR1 is WNHNN, CDR2 SYGVQD (reference sequence). The CDR3 has 12 residues. With 7 bases removed from V and 9 bases from J, the gap between germline ends came to 13 bases. Whole-study findings and limits: Only six or seven AZD1222 recipients tested seropositive at baseline.

Points on this clone: Its antigen is unidentified.

TCRdb's copy holds only in-frame clones and misses some; the assay was immunoSEQ multiplex PCR. In the table there are about 190,000 clones, around 87% of which are singletons. The TCR was taken from an adult in good health. The sample was peripheral blood, taken on day 0 of MenACWY control vaccination. This chain connects TRBV10-1 to TRBJ2-1, with D perhaps matching TRBD2 (6 bases). The CDR3 loop reads CASTLRGGEQFF. The CDR3 DNA reads as TGCGCCAGCACGCTGCGGGGCGGTGAGCAGTTCTTC.